Below, 30 T cell receptor beta chains from the same sample are listed, as sequenced in a study of graft-versus-host responses after intestinal transplantation. These TCRs' antigens remain unknown. Generated by immunoSEQ multiplex PCR, the TCRdb table keeps only in-frame clones and is missing some. The table shows approximately 88,000 clones, with approximately 94% occurring only once. This specimen consisted of unstimulated CD4+ T cells sorted from spleen or lymph node cells, obtained before transplant. These receptors all come from a human donor who was the organ donor for an intestinal transplant.

The gene calls are TRBV28 and TRBJ1-2; D not certain. This CDR3 comprises 12 residues. Per germline, CDR1 MDHEN and CDR2 SYDVKM. V lost 5 bases to trimming and J lost 8 bases, with 12 bases between them. CDR3 region: CASSPNTLGYTF. The CDR3, as DNA: TGTGCCAGCAGTCCCAATACGCTGGGCTACACCTTC.

The sample holds one count of this clone. As the CDR3 is not closed by the conserved phenylalanine or tryptophan, this likely results from a read error. The chain has TRBV27 and TRBJ2-7; TRBD1 matches at 9 bases. The germline gives CDR1 MNHEY, CDR2 SMNVEV (reference sequence). Trimming took 4 bases from V and 6 from J; bases not matched to a gene: 4. CDR3 length: 13 amino acids. The CDR3: CASSSGQGAEQYL. For the CDR3, the DNA is TGTGCCAGCAGTTCGGGACAGGGTGCCGAGCAGTACCTC.

The rearrangement joins TRBV5-1 to TRBJ2-7, with TRBD1 as a possible D gene (6 bases). The CDR3 covers 15 residues. The germline CDR1 and CDR2 sequences are SGHRS and YFSETQ. The ends were cut back, 4 bases at V and 5 bases at J, with 19 bases in the middle. DNA of the CDR3: TGCGCCAGCAGCGCCGGTTCAGGACAGTATAACGAGCAGTACTTC. It yields the protein CASSAGSGQYNEQYF.

This chain links TRBV2 with TRBJ1-5; 9 nucleotides agree with TRBD1. Germline CDR1 SNHLY, CDR2 FYNNEI. V lost 3 bases to trimming and J lost 5 bases; unmatched junction nucleotides: 5. This CDR3 has 15 amino acids. CDR3 loop: CASSEGTGRYQPQHF. In DNA, the CDR3 is TGTGCCAGCAGTGAGGGGACAGGGCGGTATCAGCCCCAGCATTTT.

The chain uses TRBV6-1 and TRBJ2-3; 9 nucleotides match TRBD1. Germline trimming cut 8 bases from V and 14 bases from J; bases unmatched to any gene: 14. The germline V gene encodes CDR1 MNHNS and CDR2 SASEGT. This CDR3 region has 13 residues. CDR3 DNA sequence: TGTGCCAGCTCGAGATCCGAGGACAGGGGATGGTATTTT. Translated, it gives CASSRSEDRGWYF.

The V and J genes are TRBV5-6 and TRBJ2-5, with D hard to call. Trimming stripped 4 bases from V and 7 bases from J, with 17 bases between. In germline, CDR1 is SGHDT, CDR2 YYEEEE. The CDR3 covers 14 residues. The CDR3 region has the DNA TGTGCCAGCAGCAAAGGACCGAAAAGGGTGACCCAGTACTTC. Its translation: CASSKGPKRVTQYF.

The chain links TRBV2 to TRBJ2-1; maybe TRBD2 (7 bases). The length of the CDR3 is 14 residues. V was clipped by 6 bases and J by 7 bases, with 16 bases between them. Germline CDR1 and CDR2: SNHLY and FYNNEI. CDR3 loop: CASRGLKGGNEQFF. In DNA form, the CDR3 reads TGTGCCAGCAGGGGCTTGAAGGGGGGGAATGAGCAGTTCTTC.

The chain couples TRBV6-5 to TRBJ2-7; weak D call: TRBD2 (6 bases). Germline V gene lookup returns CDR1 MNHEY and CDR2 SVGAGI. Trimming took 2 bases from V and 7 from J, leaving 9 bases between them. This CDR3 contains 12 residues. Here the CDR3 reads CASSYDGGEQYF. The CDR3 DNA follows: TGTGCCAGCAGTTACGATGGGGGGGAGCAGTACTTC.

The J gene is TRBJ2-7, the V gene TRBV6-5; D gene ambiguous. The V and J ends lost 8 bases and 0 bases respectively, with 11 bases between them. Germline CDR1 is MNHEY and CDR2 is SVGAGI. The CDR3 runs 13 residues. DNA of the CDR3: TGTGCCAGCGGCTTGGTCCACTCCTACGAGCAGTACTTC. The encoded protein is CASGLVHSYEQYF.

This clone was observed a handful of times. This chain connects TRBV11-2 to TRBJ1-2, with 9 nucleotides matching TRBD1. The V and J ends lost 4 bases and 6 bases, in that order; junction bases with no gene match: 9. CDR1 and CDR2 from the germline V gene are SGHAT and FQNNGV. The CDR3 contains 15 residues. CDR3 loop: CASSSQTGGTNGYTF. The CDR3 bases are TGTGCCAGCAGCTCCCAGACAGGGGGAACTAATGGCTACACCTTC.

The chain links TRBV9 to TRBJ2-3; either TRBD1 or TRBD2 may supply D (6 bases each). The CDR3 is 13 residues long. V was shortened by 3 bases and J by 2 bases, with 7 bases between the two germline ends. CDR1 and CDR2 (germline): SGDLS, YYNGEE. DNA for the CDR3: TGTGCCAGCAGCGGGGGGGCCACAGATACGCAGTATTTT. Translated: CASSGGATDTQYF.

The chain combines TRBV30 with TRBJ2-3; maybe TRBD2 (6 bases). V lost 2 bases and J 2 bases, leaving 17 bases between the germline ends. From germline, CDR1 is GTSNPN and CDR2 SVGIG (reference sequence). The CDR3 is 16 amino acids. CDR3 in amino acids: CAWSKGLHTDTDTQYF. The CDR3 DNA reads TGTGCCTGGAGTAAGGGACTTCACACCGACACAGATACGCAGTATTTT.

The genes are TRBV4-1 and TRBJ1-2; weak D call: TRBD1 (6 bases). CDR1 and CDR2 (germline): MGHRA, YSYEKL. The CDR3 covers 15 residues. V was shortened by 0 bases and J by 1 base, with 9 bases between the two germline ends. The DNA of the CDR3 is TGCGCCAGCAGCCAAGAGAGGGGGATTAACTATGGCTACACCTTC. As protein: CASSQERGINYGYTF.

The rearrangement links TRBV2 to TRBJ2-5, with a tentative D call TRBD1 (5 bases). Germline-derived CDR1 and CDR2 are SNHLY and FYNNEI. V lost 4 bases to trimming and J lost 3 bases, with 9 bases between them. The CDR3 contains 13 residues. This chain's CDR3 is CASSADTEETQYF. The CDR3 nucleotides are TGTGCCAGCAGTGCGGACACTGAAGAGACCCAGTACTTC.

CDR3 coding DNA: TGTGCCATCAACGGGGGACAGGAATTCGCAGATACGCAGTATTTT. It yields the protein CAINGGQEFADTQYF. The rearrangement uses TRBV10-3 and TRBJ2-3; 8 bases match TRBD1. CDR3 length: 15 amino acids. Trimming took 7 bases from V and 4 from J; bases not matched to a gene: 10. CDR1 ENHRY and CDR2 SYGVKD come from the germline V gene.

The chain recombines TRBV5-1 with TRBJ2-7; unclear D gene. The CDR3 spans 16 residues. Germline CDR1 SGHRS, CDR2 YFSETQ. Between the trimmed V and J ends, which lost 3 bases and 0 bases, there was a span of 16 bases. The CDR3 is CASSSSPSDGSYEQYF. CDR3 coding DNA: TGCGCCAGCAGCTCGAGCCCATCGGACGGCTCCTACGAGCAGTACTTC.

The V and J genes are TRBV19 and TRBJ2-7; D remains ambiguous. CDR1 LNHDA and CDR2 SQIVND come from the germline V gene (reference sequence). V was trimmed by 5 bases and J by 2 bases, leaving 13 bases between them. This CDR3 is 14 amino acids long. CDR3 coding DNA: TGTGCCAGTAGTTCACGCCCGGGCCCCTACGAGCAGTACTTC. It is translated as CASSSRPGPYEQYF.

The rearrangement links TRBV7-3 to TRBJ1-1; the D gene is possibly TRBD1 (5 bases). Germline CDR1 is SGHTA and CDR2 is FQGTGA. This CDR3 region has 13 residues. V was trimmed by 5 bases and J by 2 bases, leaving 9 bases between them. CDR3 bases: TGTGCCAGCAGCCGAGACAGAAACACTGAAGCTTTCTTT. Translated, it gives CASSRDRNTEAFF.

The DNA of the CDR3 is TGTGCCAGCAGTGCGGAAACAGGGGGCAGCAATCAGCCCCAGCATTTT. Amino acid sequence: CASSAETGGSNQPQHF. This chain connects TRBV2 to TRBJ1-5, with 9 bases aligning to TRBD1. This CDR3 is 16 amino acids long. The germline V gene has CDR1 SNHLY and CDR2 FYNNEI. V trimming: 4 bases; J trimming: 1 base; junction bases outside the gene matches: 5. The whole variable domain, filled in from reference TRBV2 and TRBJ1-5, reads EPEVTQTPSHQVTQMGQEVILRCVPISNHLYFYWYRQILGQKVEFLVSFYNNEISEKSEIFDDQFSVERPDGSNFTLKIRSTKLEDSAMYFCASSAETGGSNQPQHFGDGTRLSIL.

The gene calls are TRBV21-1 and TRBJ1-3. TRBV21-1 is a documented pseudogene. The CDR3 sequence is 17 residues long. CDR3 residues: CASRLLMLQHARNTIYF. The CDR3 DNA is TGTGCCAGCAGGCTCTTAATGCTACAACACGCACGAAACACCATATATTTT.

The rearrangement links TRBV5-1 to TRBJ2-3, with D maybe TRBD2 (6 bases). Trimming cost V 4 bases and J 4 bases, with 13 bases left between them. Germline CDR1 is SGHRS and CDR2 is YFSETQ. CDR3 size: 14 residues. CDR3 in amino acids: CASSRNWGADTQYF. CDR3 bases: TGCGCCAGCAGCCGGAATTGGGGGGCAGATACGCAGTATTTT.

The chain links TRBV9 to TRBJ1-2, with a weak D call TRBD1 (6 bases). Germline V gene lookup returns CDR1 SGDLS and CDR2 YYNGEE. Trimming took 4 bases from V and 8 from J, leaving 21 bases between them. The CDR3 totals 15 residues. The CDR3 protein is CASSNHRDTSLGYTF. The CDR3 DNA follows: TGTGCCAGCAGCAATCACAGGGATACTTCGTTAGGCTACACCTTC.

The rearrangement uses TRBV5-1 and TRBJ2-7; the D gene is possibly TRBD2 (5 bases). Trimming removed 4 bases from V and 2 bases from J, with 13 bases in between. CDR1 and CDR2 (germline): SGHRS, YFSETQ. CDR3 length: 14 amino acids. The CDR3 coding sequence is TGCGCCAGCAGCAGATCGGACGGGACCTACGAGCAGTACTTC. This gives the protein CASSRSDGTYEQYF.

V and J are TRBV4-1 and TRBJ2-3; 9 bases fit TRBD2. After removal of 1 base from V and 4 bases from J, the junction contained 15 bases not matched to a gene. The CDR3 covers 19 residues. Germline CDR1 and CDR2: MGHRA and YSYEKL. CDR3 nucleotide sequence: TGCGCCAGCAGCCAAGCTCCCCGGGGCGGGGGGGCCGTCGCAGATACGCAGTATTTT. Translated: CASSQAPRGGGAVADTQYF.

This clone was seen just once. This sequence joins TRBV21-1 and TRBJ1-1; the table's D call TRBD1 went unverified against the DNA. TRBV21-1 is shown as a pseudogene. CDR3 size: 24 residues. CDR3 bases: TGTGCCAGCCCAAAAGGGGATTCCCAACCGGAAAATGCAGGGGGACCATTTCCGAACACTGAAGCTTTCTTT. Protein product: CASPKGDSQPENAGGPFPNTEAFF.

V and J are TRBV28 and TRBJ2-3; 9 nucleotides agree with TRBD2. V lost 3 bases and J lost 4; bases outside the gene matches: 8. Germline CDR1 MDHEN, CDR2 SYDVKM. This CDR3 contains 16 residues. CDR3 protein: CASSLAGTSFSDTQYF. The CDR3 region has the DNA TGTGCCAGCAGTTTGGCCGGGACTAGCTTTTCAGATACGCAGTATTTT.

The V and J genes are TRBV2 and TRBJ2-2; no reliable D call. Per the germline V gene, CDR1 is SNHLY and CDR2 is FYNNEI. This CDR3 comprises 11 residues. V was shortened by 6 bases and J by 6 bases, with 5 bases between the two germline ends. The CDR3 spells CASRSAGELFF. CDR3 in DNA: TGTGCCAGCAGAAGCGCCGGGGAGCTGTTTTTT.

The rearrangement uses TRBV5-1 and TRBJ2-1; possibly TRBD1 for D (7 bases). Trimming cost V 2 bases and J 4 bases, with 16 bases left between them. Per the germline V gene, CDR1 is SGHRS and CDR2 is YFSETQ. This CDR3 is built from 16 residues. In DNA form, the CDR3 reads TGCGCCAGCAGCTTTGGGGGGACAGTCCCATACAATGAGCAGTTCTTC. Its translation: CASSFGGTVPYNEQFF.

The CDR3 DNA is TGTGCCAGTAGTATGGGCAGGGGAGACGGCTACACCTTC. Translation: CASSMGRGDGYTF. The genes are TRBV19 and TRBJ1-2, with a weak D call TRBD1 (6 bases). The CDR3 runs 13 residues. The V and J ends lost 3 bases and 8 bases respectively, with 13 bases between them. The germline CDR1 and CDR2 sequences are LNHDA and SQIVND (reference sequence).

The gene calls are TRBV18 and TRBJ1-3, with 7 bases fitting TRBD1. Per germline, CDR1 KGHSH and CDR2 LQKENI. CDR3 length: 17 amino acids. Trimming took 0 bases from V and 2 from J; bases not matched to a gene: 7. The CDR3 loop reads CASSPPSGGRTGNTIYF. DNA of the CDR3: TGTGCCAGCTCACCACCCTCAGGGGGAAGAACTGGAAACACCATATATTTT. The full variable domain, with the rest looked up from reference TRBV18 and TRBJ1-3, is NAGVMQNPRHLVRRRGQEARLRCSPMKGHSHVYWYRQLPEEGLKFMVYLQKENIIDESGMPKERFSAEFPKEGPSILRIQQVVRGDSAAYFCASSPPSGGRTGNTIYFGEGSWLTVV.